Each of the 20 T cell receptor beta chains below was sequenced from the same sample in a study of metastatic and nonmetastatic thyroid tumors. None of the patients had undergone any treatment ahead of thyroid surgery. TCRdb re-called the PCR reads with MiXCR. This table has about 32,000 clones, 25% appearing once. Sequencing was performed on blood. All receptors come from a female donor with papillary thyroid cancer or a benign thyroid nodule (not recorded which). Some clones in this sample may be carry-over from other donors' samples.

This clone was counted only a few times. This clone may be a read error of a much larger clone one base away. Other DNA variants within this sample encode the same CDR3. J is TRBJ2-3 and V is TRBV18; D might be TRBD2 (6 bases). Trimming pared 3 bases from V and 0 bases from J, leaving 10 bases between. The CDR3 consists of 15 residues. Germline CDR1 reads KGHSH; CDR2 reads LQKENI. The CDR3 nucleotides read TGTGCCAGCTCACCGGGGACTTCTAGCACAGATACGCAGTATTTT. Protein: CASSPGTSSTDTQYF. Based on the CDR3 plus reference TRBV18 and TRBJ2-3, the full variable domain is NAGVMQNPRHLVRRRGQEARLRCSPMKGHSHVYWYRQLPEEGLKFMVYLQKENIIDESGMPKERFSAEFPKEGPSILRIQQVVRGDSAAYFCASSPGTSSTDTQYFGPGTRLTVL.

The chain combines TRBV27 with TRBJ2-7, with D uncertain. This CDR3 contains 14 residues. Germline V gene sequence: CDR1 MNHEY, CDR2 SMNVEV (reference sequence). Trimming removed 8 bases from V and 6 bases from J, with 20 bases in between. In DNA, the CDR3 is TGTGCCAGCGTCCAAACCGTGACCCGGCCCGAGCAGTACTTC. Translation gives CASVQTVTRPEQYF.

This clone has at least ten counts. The J gene is TRBJ1-2, the V gene TRBV5-4, with D perhaps TRBD1 (5 bases). Germline V gives CDR1 SGHNT, CDR2 YYREEE (reference sequence). The CDR3 has 16 amino acids. Between the trimmed V and J ends, which lost 2 bases and 3 bases, there was a span of 17 bases. The CDR3 nucleotides are TGTGCCAGCAGCTTAGATATGACCCGAGGGGACTATGGCTACACCTTC. Translating gives CASSLDMTRGDYGYTF.

This clone rates as medium-sized. This sequence joins TRBV28 and TRBJ1-6; no clear D. The CDR3 covers 15 residues. V shed 4 bases and J shed 6 bases, with 13 bases lying between them. The germline CDR1 and CDR2 sequences are MDHEN and SYDVKM. The CDR3 here is CASSSPTERNSPLHF. The CDR3 nucleotides read TGTGCCAGCAGTTCCCCGACTGAACGTAATTCACCCCTCCACTTT. Full variable domain (outside the CDR3, taken from reference TRBV28 and TRBJ1-6): DVKVTQSSRYLVKRTGEKVFLECVQDMDHENMFWYRQDPGLGLRLIYFSYDVKMKEKGDIPEGYSVSREKKERFSLILESASTNQTSMYLCASSSPTERNSPLHFGNGTRLTVT.

This clone showed up many times. This chain links TRBV6-7 with TRBJ2-4; possibly TRBD1 for D (5 bases). TRBV6-7 carries the ORF label, with uncertain function. The CDR3 consists of 17 residues. The V and J ends lost 2 bases and 1 base respectively, with 15 bases between them. CDR3 protein: CASSYPQGCKAKNIQYF. In DNA, the CDR3 is TGTGCCAGCAGTTACCCCCAGGGTTGTAAGGCCAAAAACATTCAGTACTTC.

This clone was seen just once. This chain joins TRBV7-9 and TRBJ2-1; no clear D gene. Per germline, CDR1 SEHNR and CDR2 FQNEAQ (reference sequence). V gave up 5 bases and J gave up 9 bases, with 11 bases separating them. The CDR3 runs to 12 residues. DNA of the CDR3: TGTGCCAGCAGCCCGACTCGGTCTGAGCAGTTCTTC. Translation gives CASSPTRSEQFF.

This chain links TRBV14 with TRBJ1-3; D gene unclear. The CDR3 runs to 14 residues. V lost 5 bases to trimming and J lost 4 bases, with 12 bases between them. Per the germline V gene, CDR1 is SGHDN and CDR2 is FVKESK. The chain's CDR3 is CASSVWGHGNTIYF. DNA for the CDR3: TGTGCCAGCAGCGTGTGGGGTCACGGAAACACCATATATTTT.

At least ten counts were recorded for this clone. The chain uses TRBV5-8 and TRBJ1-1; TRBD1 is a possible D gene (5 bases). The CDR3 totals 14 residues. The V end lost 6 bases, the J end lost 5 bases, and 17 bases lay between the germline ends. Germline V gene lookup returns CDR1 SGHTS and CDR2 YDEGEE. The CDR3 protein is CASTGDGGRTEAFF. DNA of the CDR3: TGTGCCAGCACTGGAGATGGGGGTAGAACTGAAGCTTTCTTT.

This clone was picked up many times. J is TRBJ2-1 and V is TRBV15; tentatively, D is TRBD2 (6 bases). Germline values: CDR1 LNHNV, CDR2 YYDKDF (reference sequence). This CDR3 spans 14 amino acids. V dropped 0 bases and J dropped 8 bases, with 11 bases sitting between them. DNA of the CDR3: TGTGCCACCAGCAGAGATCGGGGGTACGATGAGCAGTTCTTC. As protein: CATSRDRGYDEQFF.

Points on this clone: Given the absence of the conserved phenylalanine or tryptophan at the CDR3 end, a read error is likely. This chain connects TRBV6-1 to TRBJ1-2; D is undetermined. CDR3 length: 12 residues. CDR1 and CDR2 (germline): MNHNS, SASEGT. The CDR3 bases are TGTGTCAGCAGCCCAGGCTTCTATGGCTACACCTCC. Translated, it gives CVSSPGFYGYTS.

The table lists this clone with a count of one. This CDR3 fails to terminate in the conserved phenylalanine or tryptophan, so it likely reflects a read error. V is TRBV19 and J is TRBJ2-4; D remains ambiguous. This CDR3 has 15 amino acids. Germline CDR1 reads LNHDA; CDR2 reads SQIVND (reference sequence). Written as DNA, the CDR3 is TGTGCCAGTAGTATCTCGCCATTAGCCAAACACATTCAGTACCTC. It codes for CASSISPLAKHIQYL.

Relative to its sample, this clone is medium-sized. The chain carries TRBV6-1 and TRBJ2-7, with TRBD1 matching over 7 bases. The CDR3 is made up of 15 amino acids. V trimming: 4 bases; J trimming: 7 bases; junction bases outside the gene matches: 13. Per the germline V gene, CDR1 is MNHNS and CDR2 is SASEGT. This CDR3 is CASSASPGQRGEQYF. In DNA, the CDR3 is TGTGCCAGCAGTGCCTCCCCGGGACAGAGGGGGGAGCAGTACTTC.

This rearrangement joins TRBV30 to TRBJ1-5, with TRBD1 identical over 9 bases. The CDR3 has 15 residues. Germline V lookup: CDR1 GTSNPN, CDR2 SVGIG (reference sequence). The CDR3 DNA reads as TGTCACTGGTCCGGGACAGGGAAATATGGTCAGCCCCAGCATTTT. As protein: CHWSGTGKYGQPQHF.

This clone was counted ten times or more. This rearrangement joins TRBV30 to TRBJ2-7; TRBD1 matches 9 bases. The CDR3 runs 14 residues. After removal of 0 bases from V and 6 bases from J, the junction contained 6 bases not matched to a gene. From germline, CDR1 is GTSNPN and CDR2 SVGIG (reference sequence). The CDR3 DNA is TGTGCCTGGAGTGTTTACAGGGGGCAAGTCGAGCAGTACTTC. Its translation: CAWSVYRGQVEQYF.

The sample holds many counts of this clone. The chain links TRBV30 to TRBJ1-1; TRBD1 is a possible D gene (5 bases). V dropped 4 bases and J dropped 5 bases, with 17 bases sitting between them. The CDR3 runs to 14 residues. Looked up from germline, CDR1 is GTSNPN and CDR2 is SVGIG (reference sequence). CDR3 sequence: CAWIPRGARTEAFF. DNA for the CDR3: TGTGCCTGGATCCCGAGGGGCGCGAGAACTGAAGCTTTCTTT.

This clone was observed many times. The V call is TRBV7-9, the J call TRBJ2-3, with TRBD2 matching 11 bases. Trimming cost V 8 bases and J 3 bases; bases outside gene matches: 7. Germline-derived CDR1 and CDR2 are SEHNR and FQNEAQ (reference sequence). The CDR3 has 15 amino acids. This CDR3 reads CASQKLAGVTDTQYF. Written as DNA, the CDR3 is TGTGCCAGCCAAAAACTAGCGGGGGTTACAGATACGCAGTATTTT.

Ten or more counts support this clone. The chain combines TRBV11-2 with TRBJ1-5, with D tentatively TRBD1 (5 bases). The CDR3 contains 16 residues. The germline V and J ends were trimmed by 0 bases and 1 base, with 10 bases remaining between them. Germline V gene data show CDR1 as SGHAT and CDR2 as FQNNGV. In nucleotides, the CDR3 is TGTGCCAGCAGCTTAGATATGCAGGGAAGCAATCAGCCCCAGCATTTT. It is translated as CASSLDMQGSNQPQHF. Complete variable domain (other parts from reference TRBV11-2 and TRBJ1-5): EAGVAQSPRYKIIEKRQSVAFWCNPISGHATLYWYQQILGQGPKLLIQFQNNGVVDDSQLPKDRFSAERLKGVDSTLKIQPAKLEDSAVYLCASSLDMQGSNQPQHFGDGTRLSIL.

Concerning this clone: One junction end disagrees with the germline gene, perhaps due to a read error. The V gene is TRBV28, the J gene TRBJ1-2; the D is unclear. The CDR3 totals 13 residues. The germline gives CDR1 MDHEN, CDR2 SYDVKM. CDR3 sequence (DNA): TGTGCCAGCAGTCACTGGAGAGCCTATGGCTACTCCTTC. This encodes CASSHWRAYGYSF.

The chain uses TRBV29-1 and TRBJ1-1; D not resolved. CDR3 size: 14 residues. The V gene lost 5 bases and the J gene lost 1 base, with 14 bases spanning the gap. CDR1 is SQVTM, CDR2 ANQGSEA, per germline. The CDR3 loop is CSVSFSLWNTEAFF. The CDR3 nucleotides read TGCAGCGTTTCATTTAGCCTCTGGAACACTGAAGCTTTCTTT.

This clone was picked up many times. The V and J genes are TRBV18 and TRBJ2-5; the match to TRBD2 covers 13 bases. Germline lookup yields CDR1 KGHSH and CDR2 LQKENI. V shed 5 bases and J 4 bases; nucleotides not matched to a gene: 22. The CDR3 spans 21 residues. The CDR3 sequence: CASSWGPRTSGRRFSRETQYF. Here the CDR3 DNA reads TGTGCCAGCTCATGGGGGCCTAGGACTAGCGGGAGAAGGTTTTCACGAGAGACCCAGTACTTC. The full variable domain, with the rest looked up from reference TRBV18 and TRBJ2-5, is NAGVMQNPRHLVRRRGQEARLRCSPMKGHSHVYWYRQLPEEGLKFMVYLQKENIIDESGMPKERFSAEFPKEGPSILRIQQVVRGDSAAYFCASSWGPRTSGRRFSRETQYFGPGTRLLVL.